This is a list of T cell receptor beta chains from one sample in a study of post-analysis software for immune sequencing data. TCRdb reanalysed the PCR reads using MiXCR and keeps one entry per CDR3 protein. The profile covers approximately 690,000 distinct CDR3 sequences, with more than 50% appearing a single time and about 11% taken by the ten largest. The sample was blood. The receptors here all came from a girl aged 2 to 9 with multiple sclerosis. The CDR3 runs from the conserved cysteine through the conserved F or W. D genes are given only for firm matches. Only part of the rows carry a size: once, few, many, or a class if the clone is expanded.

>-|TRBV29-1|TRBJ2-1|-
CSVYRGGEQFF
TGCAGCGTTTACAGGGGAGGTGAGCAGTTCTTC
>-|TRBV5-1|TRBJ2-1|-
CASSPNVRRVMSNEQFF
TGCGCCAGCAGCCCGAACGTGAGGCGGGTGATGTCCAATGAGCAGTTCTTC
>once|TRBV7-2|TRBJ2-1|TRBD2
CASSLSPSGGYNEQFF
TGTGCCAGCAGCTTGAGCCCTAGCGGGGGATACAATGAGCAGTTCTTC
>-|TRBV20-1|TRBJ2-1|-
CSAGGGDYNEQFF
TGCAGTGCTGGCGGCGGGGATTACAATGAGCAGTTCTTC
>-|TRBV25-1|TRBJ2-3|-
CASSTLGRNYTDTQYF
TGTGCCAGCAGCACCCTAGGACGGAACTACACAGATACGCAGTATTTT
>few|TRBV12-3/TRBV12-4|TRBJ2-5|-
CASSSTGIQETQYF
TGTGCCAGCAGCTCAACAGGGATCCAAGAGACCCAGTACTTC
>-|TRBV20-1|TRBJ1-5|-
CSAGPSPQPQHF
TGCAGTGCTGGACCGTCCCCTCAGCCCCAGCATTTT
>once|TRBV7-9|TRBJ2-5|-
CASSLMAGTLPSGTQYF
TGTGCCAGCAGCTTAATGGCCGGGACACTCCCGTCCGGGACCCAGTACTTC
>-|TRBV7-2|TRBJ2-7|-
CASSSFFYVQYF
TGTGCCAGCAGCTCCTTTTTTTACGTGCAGTACTTC
>few|TRBV12-3/TRBV12-4|TRBJ2-5|-
CASSLATGPQETQYF
TGTGCCAGCAGTTTAGCCACAGGACCCCAAGAGACCCAGTACTTC
>-|TRBV7-7|TRBJ2-5|-
CASGALPYGGKETQYF
TGTGCTAGCGGCGCCCTCCCCTACGGGGGCAAGGAGACCCAGTACTTC
>-|TRBV29-1|TRBJ2-5|TRBD1
CSVAGQGAPQETQYF
TGCAGCGTTGCGGGGCAGGGGGCCCCACAAGAGACCCAGTACTTC
>-|TRBV18|TRBJ2-7|-
CASWDGAYEQYF
TGTGCCAGCTGGGATGGGGCCTACGAGCAGTACTTC
>-|TRBV6-2/TRBV6-3|TRBJ2-3|-
CASSPADSTDTQYF
TGTGCCAGCAGCCCAGCGGACTCCACAGATACGCAGTATTTT
>-|TRBV6-6|TRBJ2-7|TRBD2
CASSYVTGLAGEYEQYF
TGTGCCAGCAGTTACGTGACGGGACTAGCGGGAGAATACGAGCAGTACTTC
>-|TRBV11-2|TRBJ1-5|-
CASSINQGNQPQHF
TGTGCCAGCAGCATCAACCAGGGCAATCAGCCCCAGCATTTT
>-|TRBV10-2|TRBJ2-3|TRBD2
CASSPGTSGDTSTDTQYF
TGCGCCAGCAGTCCCGGGACTAGCGGGGACACTAGCACAGATACGCAGTATTTT
>-|TRBV20-1|TRBJ2-2|TRBD1
CSARTGGGGELFF
TGCAGTGCTAGGACAGGGGGCGGCGGGGAGCTGTTTTTT
>-|TRBV10-1|TRBJ2-7|TRBD2
CASREGTSGAYEQYF
TGCGCCAGCAGAGAGGGGACTAGCGGAGCCTACGAGCAGTACTTC
>few|TRBV3-1|TRBJ2-4|-
CASSQDGQRIQYF
TGTGCCAGCAGCCAAGATGGGCAACGAATTCAGTACTTC
>-|TRBV4-2|TRBJ1-2|TRBD1
CASSQGTGSGYGYTF
TGTGCCAGCAGCCAAGGGACAGGGTCCGGCTATGGCTACACCTTC
>-|TRBV6-1|TRBJ1-1|-
CASSYGVLEAFF
TGTGCCAGCAGTTATGGGGTACTTGAAGCTTTCTTT
>-|TRBV12-3/TRBV12-4|TRBJ2-1|TRBD2
CATKSRGGGGHNEQFF
TGTGCCACCAAGTCCCGAGGCGGGGGGGGTCACAATGAGCAGTTCTTC
>-|TRBV20-1|TRBJ1-2|-
CSAREAPINNYGYTF
TGCAGTGCTAGAGAAGCGCCCATTAATAACTATGGCTACACCTTC
>-|TRBV7-8|TRBJ2-7|-
CASGGTLTYEQYF
TGTGCCAGCGGCGGGACATTAACCTACGAGCAGTACTTC
>-|TRBV7-9|TRBJ2-5|TRBD1
CASSGTLDRGRETQYF
TGTGCCAGCAGCGGCACCCTGGACAGGGGACGGGAGACCCAGTACTTC
>-|TRBV5-1|TRBJ2-4|TRBD1
CASSQNRGDIQYF
TGCGCCAGCAGCCAAAACAGGGGGGACATTCAGTACTTC
>-|TRBV2|TRBJ2-7|-
CASRGPGVNEQYF
TGTGCCAGCAGGGGGCCAGGGGTTAACGAGCAGTACTTC
>-|TRBV10-3|TRBJ1-2|TRBD1
CAIRDQTGTDLYGYTF
TGTGCCATCAGGGACCAAACCGGGACAGACCTCTATGGCTACACCTTC
>-|TRBV29-1|TRBJ2-7|TRBD2
CSVAGGPNEQYF
TGCAGCGTAGCGGGAGGGCCGAACGAGCAGTACTTC
>-|TRBV20-1|TRBJ2-1|-
CSAEKDEQFF
TGCAGTGCTGAAAAGGATGAGCAGTTCTTC
>-|TRBV5-5|TRBJ2-3|-
CASSLGVGGPTDTQYF
TGTGCCAGCAGCTTGGGGGTGGGAGGTCCGACAGATACGCAGTATTTT
>-|TRBV12-3/TRBV12-4|TRBJ2-6|-
CASTLRWSGANVLTF
TGTGCCAGCACCCTTAGGTGGTCTGGGGCCAACGTCCTGACTTTC
>-|TRBV7-6|TRBJ2-5|-
CASSLGRRVIETQYF
TGTGCCAGCAGCTTAGGCCGGCGAGTAATAGAGACCCAGTACTTC
>-|TRBV7-2|TRBJ2-7|-
CASTLMGAGDYEQYF
TGTGCCAGCACCCTAATGGGGGCCGGCGACTACGAGCAGTACTTC
>-|TRBV6-5|TRBJ2-6|-
CAIRAHSGANVLTF
TGTGCCATCCGGGCCCACTCTGGGGCCAACGTCCTGACTTTC
>few|TRBV10-3|TRBJ2-7|TRBD2
CAISVASGTLYEQYF
TGTGCCATCAGTGTAGCGAGCGGGACCCTCTACGAGCAGTACTTC
>-|TRBV20-1|TRBJ2-7|TRBD2
CSAPVLAGLYEQYF
TGCAGTGCCCCGGTACTAGCGGGCCTCTACGAGCAGTACTTC
>once|TRBV11-2|TRBJ1-5|TRBD1
CASSPGGLGQGANQPQHF
TGTGCCAGCAGCCCAGGAGGGCTGGGACAGGGGGCGAATCAGCCCCAGCATTTT
>few|TRBV20-1|TRBJ2-6|-
CSASGRGAGANVLTF
TGCAGTGCTAGTGGAAGGGGTGCCGGGGCCAACGTCCTGACTTTC
>-|TRBV7-6|TRBJ2-2|TRBD1
CASSQRTGAGELFF
TGTGCCAGCAGCCAGAGGACAGGGGCCGGGGAGCTGTTTTTT
>-|TRBV24-1|TRBJ2-1|TRBD1
CATSQGNSYNEQFF
TGTGCCACCTCACAGGGGAACTCCTACAATGAGCAGTTCTTC
>few|TRBV6-2/TRBV6-3|TRBJ1-1|-
CASSSLQVNTEAFF
TGTGCCAGCAGTTCTTTACAGGTCAACACTGAAGCTTTCTTT
>-|TRBV7-9|TRBJ2-4|TRBD2
CASSGPGLGVKNIQYF
TGTGCCAGCAGCGGCCCGGGACTAGGAGTCAAAAACATTCAGTACTTC
>-|TRBV4-1|TRBJ2-5|TRBD2
CASSQDRSHLAALTSGETQYF
TGCGCCAGCAGCCAAGATCGCTCTCATCTAGCGGCCTTAACGTCAGGAGAGACCCAGTACTTC
>-|TRBV20-1|TRBJ2-1|TRBD2
CSARGGTSGGRTYNGQFF
TGCAGTGCTAGAGGTGGGACTAGTGGGGGCAGAACCTACAATGGGCAGTTCTTC
>once|TRBV20-1|TRBJ2-7|TRBD1
CSARTSGQGYEQYF
TGCAGTGCTAGAACTTCCGGACAGGGCTACGAGCAGTACTTC
>-|TRBV6-5|TRBJ2-3|-
CASSYLGGGYTDTQYF
TGTGCCAGCAGTTACTTGGGGGGCGGCTACACAGATACGCAGTATTTT
>-|TRBV2|TRBJ2-3|TRBD2
CASKRAGGTDTQYF
TGTGCCAGCAAACGGGCGGGAGGCACAGATACGCAGTATTTT
>few|TRBV11-2|TRBJ1-1|-
CASSSLGANTEAFF
TGTGCCAGCAGCTCCCTGGGGGCGAACACTGAAGCTTTCTTT